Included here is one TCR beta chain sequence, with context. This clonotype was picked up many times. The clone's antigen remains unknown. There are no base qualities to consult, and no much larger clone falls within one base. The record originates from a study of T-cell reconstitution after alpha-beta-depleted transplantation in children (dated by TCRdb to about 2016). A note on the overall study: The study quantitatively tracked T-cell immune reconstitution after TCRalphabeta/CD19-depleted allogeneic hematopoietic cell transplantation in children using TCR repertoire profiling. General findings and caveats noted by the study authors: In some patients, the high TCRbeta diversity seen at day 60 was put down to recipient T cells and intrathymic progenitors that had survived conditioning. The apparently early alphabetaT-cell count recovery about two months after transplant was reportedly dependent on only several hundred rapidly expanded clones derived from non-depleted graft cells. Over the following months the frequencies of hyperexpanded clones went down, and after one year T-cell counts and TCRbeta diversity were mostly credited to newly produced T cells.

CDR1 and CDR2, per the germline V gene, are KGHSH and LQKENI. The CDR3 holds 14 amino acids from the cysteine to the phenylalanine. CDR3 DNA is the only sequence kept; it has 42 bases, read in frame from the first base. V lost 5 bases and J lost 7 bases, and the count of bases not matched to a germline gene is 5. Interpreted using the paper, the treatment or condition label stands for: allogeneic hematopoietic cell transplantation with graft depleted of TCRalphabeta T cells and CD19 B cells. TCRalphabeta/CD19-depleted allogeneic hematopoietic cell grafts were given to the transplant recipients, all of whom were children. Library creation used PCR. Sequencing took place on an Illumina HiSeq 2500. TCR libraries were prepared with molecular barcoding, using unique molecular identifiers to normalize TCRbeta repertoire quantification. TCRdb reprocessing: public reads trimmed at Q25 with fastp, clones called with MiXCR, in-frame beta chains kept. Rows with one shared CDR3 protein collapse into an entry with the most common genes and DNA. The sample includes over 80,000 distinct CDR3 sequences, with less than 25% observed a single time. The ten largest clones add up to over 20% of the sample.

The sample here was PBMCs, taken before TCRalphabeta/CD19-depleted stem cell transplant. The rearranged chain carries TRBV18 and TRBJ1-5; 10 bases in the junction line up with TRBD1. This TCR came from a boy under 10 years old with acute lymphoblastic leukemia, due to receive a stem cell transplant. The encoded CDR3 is CASSGDRGRQPQHF. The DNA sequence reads TGTGCCAGCTCAGGGGACAGGGGACGGCAGCCCCAGCATTTT.